This T cell receptor (beta chain) was obtained from a study of cytomegalovirus exposure and HLA in healthy donors. Looking at the study overall: A preliminary data release comprised around 85 million unique TCRs obtained from HLA-typed donors.

The study's findings and limits: Common viral pathogens (according to a later analysis) appeared linked to several of the most significant clusters. Researchers reported in a later analysis that a missense DCLRE1C variant was tied to TCR beta V- and J-gene trimming.

V shed 0 bases and J shed 8 bases, with 13 bases lying between them. CDR1 and CDR2 from the germline V gene are MNHEY and SVGAGI. The CDR3 is 14 amino acids. The PCR was carried out with 60 Vbeta primers and 13 Jbeta primers. The protocol was immunoSEQ multiplex PCR, while the TCRdb copy is restricted to in-frame clones and leaves out a portion. The sample includes some 130,000 clones, around 60% of them seen just once. There were likely unrecorded immune exposures, though donors were nominally healthy when sampled. This clone appeared once. Its antigen is as yet unknown. This sequence originates from a man aged 35 to 55 in good health and CMV-seropositive. The chain couples TRBV6-5 to TRBJ1-2, with D perhaps matching TRBD1 (6 bases). Material: PBMCs. The CDR3 coding sequence is TGTGCCAGCAGTTACTCGGCAGGGGAAAGCGGCTACACCTTC. Protein sequence: CASSYSAGESGYTF.